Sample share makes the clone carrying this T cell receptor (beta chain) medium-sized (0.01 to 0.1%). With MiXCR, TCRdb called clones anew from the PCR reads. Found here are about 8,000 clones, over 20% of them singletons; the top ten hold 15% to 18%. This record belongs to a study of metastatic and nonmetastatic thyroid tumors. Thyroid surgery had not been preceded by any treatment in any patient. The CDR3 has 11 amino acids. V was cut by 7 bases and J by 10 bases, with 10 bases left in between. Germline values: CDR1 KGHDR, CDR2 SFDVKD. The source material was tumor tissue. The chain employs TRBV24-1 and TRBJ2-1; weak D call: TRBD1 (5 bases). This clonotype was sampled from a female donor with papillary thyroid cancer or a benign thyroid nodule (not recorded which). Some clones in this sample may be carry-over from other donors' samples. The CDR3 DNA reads TGTGCCACCAGCAGGGCACGAGAGCAGTTCTTC. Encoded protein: CATSRAREQFF.